The clone carrying this T cell receptor beta chain was observed a few times. Its antigen is currently unknown. The data were obtained in a study of naive and memory T cell subsets. The beta constant-region primer was an equimolar mix of two oligonucleotides covering TRBC1 and TRBC2. The ligated cDNA underwent four PCR rounds using SP2 and nested alpha and beta constant-region primers. TCRdb recomputed calls from the UMI-ligation and nested PCR reads with MiXCR, one row per CDR3 protein. This table holds roughly 100,000 distinct CDR3 sequences, 13% to 15% found once. Study-wide findings and caveats: Possibly reflecting memory cells re-expressing CD45RA, a few larger clonotypes occurred in naive repertoires, especially CD8.

Trimming pared 1 base from V and 4 bases from J, leaving 11 bases between. The germline gives CDR1 LGHNA, CDR2 YNFKEQ. CDR3 size: 14 residues. The rearrangement uses TRBV4-2 and TRBJ2-7; TRBD1 might be the D (6 bases). The sequence came from a human donor in good health. The sequenced material came from naive CD8+ T cells from blood. The CDR3 loop is CASSQVGRGYEQYF. As DNA, the CDR3 is TGTGCCAGCAGCCAAGTGGGAAGGGGGTACGAGCAGTACTTC.